These 10 T cell receptor beta chains were all obtained from the same sample, sequenced in a study of blood T cells in healthy people across ages. Using a J-beta primer mix together with a sample-barcoded 5' primer, a second PCR was run for roughly 7 to 11 cycles. TCRdb itself ran the 5' RACE reads through MiXCR, one entry per CDR3 protein. The data contain 2 million or so distinct CDR3 sequences, roughly 50% of them singletons. Material for sequencing was blood. These receptors came from a woman in her thirties or forties in good health.

This clonotype was observed a handful of times. The chain uses TRBV28 and TRBJ1-2; D unclear. V lost 2 bases and J 4 bases, leaving 17 bases between the germline ends. This CDR3 is built from 16 residues. In germline, CDR1 is MDHEN, CDR2 SYDVKM. The DNA for the CDR3 is TGTGCCAGCAGTTTAATAATAGCGATCGGATTCTATGGCTACACCTTC. This encodes CASSLIIAIGFYGYTF.

The chain has TRBV24-1 and TRBJ2-5; D may be TRBD1 (6 bases). The J call is uncertain, as TRBJ2-7 better fits the DNA end. CDR3 length: 14 residues. Looked up from germline, CDR1 is KGHDR and CDR2 is SFDVKD. CDR3 region: CATSDSFTGTEQYF. CDR3 in DNA: TGTGCCACCAGTGATTCATTCACAGGGACCGAGCAGTACTTC.

This CDR3 reads CASSPTRGANVLTF. The CDR3 bases are TGTGCCAGCAGTCCGACGAGGGGGGCCAACGTCCTGACTTTC. The J gene is TRBJ2-6, the V gene TRBV28; D gene unclear. The V gene lost 5 bases and the J gene lost 4 bases, with 9 bases spanning the gap. CDR3 length: 14 residues. Germline V CDR1 and CDR2: MDHEN, SYDVKM.

J is TRBJ2-5 and V is TRBV7-9, with 8 bases lining up with TRBD2. The CDR3 consists of 16 residues. CDR1 is SEHNR, CDR2 FQNEAQ, per germline (reference sequence). V dropped 5 bases and J dropped 1; count of bases not matched to a gene: 9. The CDR3 DNA follows: TGTGCCAGCAGCAAGGGGATTAGCGGGGCCCAAGAGACCCAGTACTTC. Amino acid sequence: CASSKGISGAQETQYF.

The table lists this clonotype with a few counts. The rearrangement uses TRBV12-3 or TRBV12-4 and TRBJ2-1; 7 bases match TRBD2. The CDR3 has 16 amino acids. V trimming: 6 bases; J trimming: 3 bases; junction bases outside the gene matches: 11. Here the CDR3 reads CASSPHGGIRYNEQFF. The CDR3 nucleotides are TGTGCCAGCAGCCCCCACGGGGGGATTCGCTACAATGAGCAGTTCTTC.

The V gene is TRBV27, the J gene TRBJ2-1; TRBD1 aligns across 7 bases. With 10 bases clipped from V and 2 bases from J, the junction kept 11 bases outside the gene matches. Germline V CDR1 and CDR2: MNHEY, SMNVEV (reference sequence). CDR3 length: 15 residues. The CDR3 protein is CATTGTASTYNEQFF. CDR3 nucleotide sequence: TGTGCCACCACTGGGACAGCCTCAACCTACAATGAGCAGTTCTTC.

The V call is TRBV20-1, the J call TRBJ1-4; D may be TRBD1 (5 bases). V lost 6 bases to trimming and J lost 6 bases, with 14 bases between them. This CDR3 contains 13 residues. Germline-derived CDR1 and CDR2 are DFQATT and SNEGSKA (reference sequence). The CDR3 region has the DNA TGCAGTGCCTTCGGGACTTCCGATGAAAAACTGTTTTTT. This sequence encodes CSAFGTSDEKLFF.

This clonotype was observed a few times. The chain links TRBV5-5 to TRBJ1-4, with D possibly TRBD1 on 6 matching bases. V lost 0 bases and J 7 bases, leaving 10 bases between the germline ends. CDR1 is SGHKS, CDR2 YYEKEE, per germline (reference sequence). The CDR3 spans 14 residues. CDR3 in amino acids: CASSLAGTSEKLFF. The CDR3 DNA follows: TGTGCCAGCAGCTTGGCCGGGACATCTGAAAAACTGTTTTTT.

The chain has TRBV6-2 or TRBV6-3 and TRBJ2-3, with D perhaps TRBD1 or TRBD2 (6 bases each). The CDR3 totals 15 residues. Trimming took 6 bases from V and 2 from J, leaving 15 bases between them. Per the germline V gene, CDR1 is MNHEY and CDR2 is SVGEGT. The DNA for the CDR3 is TGTGCCAGCAGAAGCGTGGGGGGCGCCACAGATACGCAGTATTTT. Translating it yields CASRSVGGATDTQYF.

This chain connects TRBV28 to TRBJ2-5; possibly TRBD1 or TRBD2 for D (6 bases each). The CDR3 runs 13 residues. Trimming stripped 5 bases from V and 5 bases from J, with 12 bases between. Germline loops: CDR1 MDHEN, CDR2 SYDVKM. The chain's CDR3 is CASSNTGRETQYF. DNA for the CDR3: TGTGCCAGCAGTAACACAGGGAGGGAGACCCAGTACTTC.